This TCR beta chain was sequenced during a study of T-cell reconstitution after alpha-beta-depleted transplantation in children. As it was prepared, the TCRbeta library received unique molecular identifiers. MiXCR was run by TCRdb on the PCR reads, yielding one entry per CDR3 protein. The sample contains about 540,000 distinct CDR3 sequences, around 19% of which appear only once. This clonotype was counted only a few times. Germline trimming cut 8 bases from V and 4 bases from J; bases unmatched to any gene: 4. CDR1 is MNHEY, CDR2 SMNVEV, per germline (reference sequence). This CDR3 is built from 12 residues.

Sequenced here: PBMCs from the stem cell graft donor, sampled from the stem cell graft. V is TRBV27 and J is TRBJ2-7, with 8 bases that match TRBD1. This TCR was recovered from a human donor who donated a stem cell graft to a child with acute lymphoblastic leukemia. The CDR3: CASGQGTYEQYF. CDR3 bases: TGTGCCAGCGGACAGGGAACTTACGAGCAGTACTTC.